This TCR beta chain derives from a study of identical twins. The study, taken as a whole, reports: Out-of-frame alpha sequences shared by twins showed excess low generation probability. Fewer insertions marked abundant cord blood beta clonotypes; young adult naive trended weakly, memory not at all.

V was clipped by 2 bases and J by 1 base, with 14 bases between them. CDR1 is DFQATT, CDR2 SNEGSKA, per germline (reference sequence). This CDR3 comprises 15 residues. Note on this clonotype: What it binds is not known.

TCRdb re-analysed the 5' RACE reads in MiXCR, keeping a single row per CDR3 protein. The data hold approximately 1.8 million distinct CDR3 sequences, with less than 40% observed a single time. This TCR was sampled from a newborn girl in good health. The sequenced sample consisted of cord blood. The V gene is TRBV20-1, the J gene TRBJ1-1; D ambiguous. The CDR3 here is CSARWRGRGNTEAFF. In nucleotides, the CDR3 is TGCAGTGCTAGATGGCGGGGTCGGGGGAACACTGAAGCTTTCTTT.